The 8 T cell receptor beta chains below were found in one sample sequenced in a study of T-cell memory formation after mild COVID-19. TCRdb ran MiXCR on the 5' RACE reads and lists one entry per CDR3 protein. The profile shows roughly 140,000 distinct CDR3 sequences, 11% to 15% of them singletons. What was sequenced was PBMCs or a T cell subset sorted from them (not recorded which). Receptors were obtained from an adult woman who had mild COVID-19 (a few samples of this study predate the infection). Cell type and time point are not known.

The chain combines TRBV5-4 with TRBJ2-3; TRBD2 matches 10 bases. V lost 4 bases and J lost 1; bases outside the gene matches: 9. The CDR3 runs 17 residues. Per the germline V gene, CDR1 is SGHNT and CDR2 is YYREEE (reference sequence). CDR3 sequence: CASSVRIGLAGTDTQYF. Here the CDR3 DNA reads TGTGCCAGCAGCGTACGGATAGGACTAGCGGGCACAGATACGCAGTATTTT.

This clonotype has only a few counts. The chain links TRBV20-1 to TRBJ2-7; 9 nucleotides match TRBD2. Unmatched junction bases numbered 13, after V lost 6 bases and J lost 1 base. CDR1 and CDR2 from the germline V gene are DFQATT and SNEGSKA (reference sequence). The CDR3 has 16 amino acids. The CDR3 here is CSADLIGLAGSYEQYF. CDR3 DNA sequence: TGCAGTGCCGACCTGATAGGGCTAGCGGGGTCCTACGAGCAGTACTTC.

This clonotype was counted between two and nine times. The chain employs TRBV12-3 or TRBV12-4 and TRBJ2-5; 7 bases are shared with TRBD2. V shed 1 base, J shed 3 bases, and the junction held 5 bases outside the gene matches. This CDR3 contains 15 residues. For the CDR3, the DNA is TGTGCCAGCAGTTTAGTTGGGCTAGCGGAAGAGACCCAGTACTTC. Amino acid sequence: CASSLVGLAEETQYF.

In its sample, this clonotype was seen a few times. The limits of the CDR3 on the DNA are not certain, so only TCRdb's listed CDR3 is given. The chain is built from TRBV10-1 and TRBJ2-2; the table's D call TRBD1 went unverified against the DNA. Germline V CDR1 and CDR2: WNHNN, SYGVQD (reference sequence). Both ends counted, the CDR3 spans 17 residues. The CDR3 reads CASSESPGQGHRGAVFF.

In its sample, this clonotype ranks as large. The chain uses TRBV5-4 and TRBJ1-2, with no clear D. Germline CDR1 SGHNT, CDR2 YYREEE (reference sequence). V shed 0 bases and J shed 2 bases, with 11 bases lying between them. The CDR3 has 15 amino acids. This chain's CDR3 is CASSLEKGVNYGYTF. The CDR3, as DNA: TGTGCCAGCAGCTTGGAGAAGGGAGTCAACTATGGCTACACCTTC.

The rearrangement joins TRBV15 to TRBJ1-1; D is unclear. The CDR3 length is 13 residues. Germline loops: CDR1 LNHNV, CDR2 YYDKDF (reference sequence). Trimming stripped 0 bases from V and 3 bases from J, with 5 bases between. CDR3 coding DNA: TGTGCCACCAGCAGAGATCGATACACTGAAGCTTTCTTT. Translation gives CATSRDRYTEAFF.

J is TRBJ2-7 and V is TRBV4-1, with D maybe TRBD1 (6 bases). V gave up 1 base and J gave up 1 base, with 11 bases separating them. CDR3 length: 15 residues. Germline lookup yields CDR1 MGHRA and CDR2 YSYEKL. The CDR3 DNA follows: TGCGCCAGCAGCCAAGTTAGTCAGGGGTCCTACGAGCAGTACTTC. This encodes CASSQVSQGSYEQYF.

This clonotype was seen more than once but under ten times. V and J are TRBV19 and TRBJ2-7; D perhaps matches TRBD1 (5 bases). This CDR3 is built from 13 residues. V was trimmed by 7 bases and J by 2 bases, leaving 12 bases between them. From germline, CDR1 is LNHDA and CDR2 SQIVND (reference sequence). CDR3 nucleotide sequence: TGTGCCAGTACGCCAGGGCAGGCCTACGAGCAGTACTTC. The encoded protein is CASTPGQAYEQYF.